This T cell receptor (beta chain) was identified in a study of blood T cell repertoires in COVID-19. Turning to the study itself: Both acute and convalescent COVID-19 samples were obtained from the United States, Italy and Spain. The analysed material was cDNA or gDNA that came from T cells, B-cell-depleted T cells, or PBMCs.

Per the authors' pipeline: Estimates of nucleated cell counts were drawn from the amplification of reference gene primers. Sequenced by immunoSEQ multiplex PCR; TCRdb stores in-frame clones only, minus some. The V and J calls and clone size were taken over from that table, and D and trimming were inferred from the DNA. The sample lists roughly 500,000 clones; roughly 88% were seen once. The length of the CDR3 is 12 residues. The germline CDR1 and CDR2 sequences are KGHDR and SFDVKD. V was pared by 4 bases and J by 11 bases, with 11 bases between. The sequenced sample was peripheral blood. The chain joins TRBV24-1 to TRBJ2-4; D call uncertain. The receptor's source is a human donor in a cohort sampled during active COVID-19. In DNA, the CDR3 is TGTGCCACCAGTGAGGGTTGGAGCTTTCAGTACTTC. Encoded protein: CATSEGWSFQYF.